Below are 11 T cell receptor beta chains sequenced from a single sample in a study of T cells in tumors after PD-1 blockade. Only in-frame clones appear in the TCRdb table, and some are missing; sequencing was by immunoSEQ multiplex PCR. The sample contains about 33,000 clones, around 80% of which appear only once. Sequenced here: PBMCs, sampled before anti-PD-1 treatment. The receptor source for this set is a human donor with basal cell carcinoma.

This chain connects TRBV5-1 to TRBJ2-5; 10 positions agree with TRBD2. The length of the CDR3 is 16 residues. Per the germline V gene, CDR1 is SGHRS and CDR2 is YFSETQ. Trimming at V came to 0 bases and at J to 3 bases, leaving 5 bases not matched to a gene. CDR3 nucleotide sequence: TGCGCCAGCAGCTTGGGTAGCGGGGGGACTAAAGAGACCCAGTACTTC. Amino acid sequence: CASSLGSGGTKETQYF.

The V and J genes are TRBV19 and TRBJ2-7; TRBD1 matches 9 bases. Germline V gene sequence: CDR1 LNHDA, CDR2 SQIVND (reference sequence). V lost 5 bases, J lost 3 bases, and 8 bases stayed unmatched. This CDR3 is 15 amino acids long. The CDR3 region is CASSQQGQGHYEQYF. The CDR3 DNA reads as TGTGCCAGTAGTCAGCAGGGACAGGGCCACTACGAGCAGTACTTC.

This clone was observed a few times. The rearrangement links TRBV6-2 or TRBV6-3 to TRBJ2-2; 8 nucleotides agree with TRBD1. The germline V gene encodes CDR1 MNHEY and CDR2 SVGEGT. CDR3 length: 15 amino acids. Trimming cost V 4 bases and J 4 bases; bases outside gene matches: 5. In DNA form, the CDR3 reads TGTGCCAGCAGTTCATACAGGGGGAGCACCGGGGAGCTGTTTTTT. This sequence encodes CASSSYRGSTGELFF.

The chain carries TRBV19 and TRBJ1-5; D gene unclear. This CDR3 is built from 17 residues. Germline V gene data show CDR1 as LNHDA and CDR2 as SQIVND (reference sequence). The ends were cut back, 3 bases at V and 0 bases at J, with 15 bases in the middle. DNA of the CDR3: TGTGCCAGTAGTATCGCGGCAGAACCTTATAGCAATCAGCCCCAGCATTTT. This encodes CASSIAAEPYSNQPQHF. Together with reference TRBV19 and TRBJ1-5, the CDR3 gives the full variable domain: DGGITQSPKYLFRKEGQNVTLSCEQNLNHDAMYWYRQDPGQGLRLIYYSQIVNDFQKGDIAEGYSVSREKKESFPLTVTSAQKNPTAFYLCASSIAAEPYSNQPQHFGDGTRLSIL.

The CDR3 DNA sequence: TGCAGCGTTGTTGGTAGCGGGGGAGTTTACAATGAGCAGTTCTTC. Translation gives CSVVGSGGVYNEQFF. The chain recombines TRBV29-1 with TRBJ2-1; 9 bases are shared with TRBD2. The CDR3 runs to 15 residues. V dropped 4 bases and J dropped 4; count of bases not matched to a gene: 8. Germline CDR1 and CDR2: SQVTM and ANQGSEA.

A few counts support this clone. The CDR3 region has the DNA TGTGCCAGCAGTCCTATATGGGGGGAGGACACTGAAGCTTTCTTT. Translation gives CASSPIWGEDTEAFF. The chain has TRBV7-9 and TRBJ1-1, with a possible D match to TRBD1 (5 bases). The V end was cut by 6 bases, the J end by 3 bases, with 17 bases between. Germline V gene data show CDR1 as SEHNR and CDR2 as FQNEAQ (reference sequence). CDR3 length: 15 residues.

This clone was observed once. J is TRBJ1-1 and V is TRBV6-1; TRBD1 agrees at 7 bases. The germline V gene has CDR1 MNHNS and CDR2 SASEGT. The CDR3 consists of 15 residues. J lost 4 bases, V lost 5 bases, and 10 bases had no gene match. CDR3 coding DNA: TGTGCCAGCAGTCCGCAGGGACAGTATCCCACTGAAGCTTTCTTT. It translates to CASSPQGQYPTEAFF.

The CDR3 reads CSVWDTALAYEQYF. CDR3 sequence (DNA): TGCAGCGTCTGGGACACAGCCTTAGCCTACGAGCAGTACTTC. This chain uses TRBV29-1 with TRBJ2-7, with D possibly being TRBD1 (6 bases). The CDR3 is 14 residues long. The germline V gene has CDR1 SQVTM and CDR2 ANQGSEA. Trimming removed 6 bases from V and 2 bases from J, with 17 bases in between.

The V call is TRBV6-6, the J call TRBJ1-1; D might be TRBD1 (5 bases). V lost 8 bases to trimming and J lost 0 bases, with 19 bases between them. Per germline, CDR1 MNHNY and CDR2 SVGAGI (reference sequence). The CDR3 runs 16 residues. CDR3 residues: CASLQKTVPMNTEAFF. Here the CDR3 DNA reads TGTGCCAGCTTGCAAAAGACAGTACCCATGAACACTGAAGCTTTCTTT.

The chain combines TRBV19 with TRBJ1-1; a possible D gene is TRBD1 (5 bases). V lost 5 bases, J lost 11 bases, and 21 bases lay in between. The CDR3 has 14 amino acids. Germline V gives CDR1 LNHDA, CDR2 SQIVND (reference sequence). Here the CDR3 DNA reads TGTGCCAGTAGTGACCGACCCACCGGGACGCGGGCTTTCTTT. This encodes CASSDRPTGTRAFF.

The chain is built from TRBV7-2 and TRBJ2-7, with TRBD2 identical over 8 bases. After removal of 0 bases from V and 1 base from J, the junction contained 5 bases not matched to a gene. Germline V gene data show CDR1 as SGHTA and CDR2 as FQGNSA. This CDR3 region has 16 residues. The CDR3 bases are TGTGCCAGCAGCTTAGCGACGCGGGGGGCTTCCTACGAGCAGTACTTC. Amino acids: CASSLATRGASYEQYF.